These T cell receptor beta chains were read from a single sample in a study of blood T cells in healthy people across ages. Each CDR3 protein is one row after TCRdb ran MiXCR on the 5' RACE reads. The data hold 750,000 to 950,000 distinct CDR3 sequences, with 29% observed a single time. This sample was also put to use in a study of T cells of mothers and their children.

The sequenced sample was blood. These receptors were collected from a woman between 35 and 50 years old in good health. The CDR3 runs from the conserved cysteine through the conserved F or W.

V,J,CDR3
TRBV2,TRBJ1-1,CASSVYGGPNTEAFF
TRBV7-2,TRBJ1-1,CASRGGAMNTEAFF
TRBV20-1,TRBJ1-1,CRARTGLRNTEAFF
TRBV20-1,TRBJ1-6,CSARDAGASYNSPLHF
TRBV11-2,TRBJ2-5,CASSFPMALAGGPRSDDEQYF
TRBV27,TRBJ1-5,CASGGPPSGSNQPQHF
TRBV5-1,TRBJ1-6,CASSLSGLVGSPLHF
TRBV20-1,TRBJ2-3,CSAKAGSSNSRTDTQYF
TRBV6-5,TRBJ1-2,CASSYAGGDYGYTF
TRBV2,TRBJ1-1,CASSADLNTEAFF
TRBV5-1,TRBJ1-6,CASSLETGGNNSPLHF
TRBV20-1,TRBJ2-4,CSAGGGPAKNIQYF
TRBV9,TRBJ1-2,CASSQVPSNYGYTF
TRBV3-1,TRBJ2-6,CASSHPLGANVLTF
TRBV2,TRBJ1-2,CASSRTALEGYTF
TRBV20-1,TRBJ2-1,CSARLGRGPYNEQFF
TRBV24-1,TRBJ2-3,CATGQTDTQYF
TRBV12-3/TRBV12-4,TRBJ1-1,CASSFRVGAENTEAFF
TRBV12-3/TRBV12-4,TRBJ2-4,CASSLVGSIAKNIQYF
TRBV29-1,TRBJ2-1,CSVGLGGGPYNEQFF
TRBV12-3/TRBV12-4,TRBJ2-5,CASSFSGYETQYF
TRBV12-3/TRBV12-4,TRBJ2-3,CASRLRTGGVDTQYF
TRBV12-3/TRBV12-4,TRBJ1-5,CASSFAGGRQPQHF
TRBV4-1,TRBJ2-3,CASSQDRAGYTDTQYF
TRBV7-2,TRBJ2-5,CASRSRGRQPETQYF
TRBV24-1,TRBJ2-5,CATPLGETQYF
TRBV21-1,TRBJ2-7,CASSKGSILFRGRADEQYF
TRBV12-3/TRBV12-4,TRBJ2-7,CASSYTGAEQYF
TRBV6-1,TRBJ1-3,CASDQQGSSGNTIYF
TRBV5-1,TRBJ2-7,CASSSGGTVAYEQYF
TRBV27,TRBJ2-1,CASSSRGLAYEQFF
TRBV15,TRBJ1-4,CATSRDPPRMATNEKLVF
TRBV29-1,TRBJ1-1,CSVALRTNTEAFF
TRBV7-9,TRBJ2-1,CASSPSGLAIYNEQFF
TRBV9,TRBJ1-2,CASSAPQGGRDYGYTF
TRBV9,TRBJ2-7,CASSVGEGQLYEQYF
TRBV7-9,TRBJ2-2,CASTERGELAGELFF
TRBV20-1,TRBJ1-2,CSARLGQATYGYTF
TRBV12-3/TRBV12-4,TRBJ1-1,CASSSGTRVTEAFF